Given below is one T cell receptor (beta chain) in context. This clone has more than one count but fewer than ten. Its antigen has not been determined. No much larger clone exists at a distance of one base, and base qualities are not known. The V end gives up 1 base and the J end 4 bases, leaving 9 bases in the junction not matched to a gene. The CDR3 measures 18 amino acids from cysteine to phenylalanine. Here the CDR3 DNA is all that survives: 54 bases in frame from base 1. CDR1 and CDR2, looked up from the germline V gene, are KGHSH and LQKENI. These data come from a study of CD8+ T cells in alopecia areata (dated by TCRdb to 2017 to 2018). Concerning the study at large: Treated patients were enrolled in an open-label pilot trial of oral tofacitinib, 5 to 10 mg twice daily, for moderate-to-severe alopecia areata. Tofacitinib was given for 6 to 18 months, followed by 6 months of follow-up off drug to assess delayed response and recurrence. The SALT score, which quantifies the percentage of affected scalp surface area, was used to measure disease severity in treated patients. In both human patients and the C3H/HeJ mouse model, the study applied high-throughput TCRbeta sequencing to look at T cell clonal expansion in alopecia areata. Human TCRbeta sequencing covered scalp tissue and sorted CD4+ and CD8+ peripheral blood T cells from patchy and totalis/universalis alopecia areata patients and healthy controls. Patients on tofacitinib were biopsied at baseline and after 4 and 24 weeks of treatment, and several of the patients also had a later scalp biopsy. Scalp clonality was compared among normal scalp (n=4), patchy alopecia areata scalp (n=8), and alopecia totalis/universalis scalp (n=8). RNA came from the PAXgene miRNA kit for fixed scalp, the miRNeasy kit for PBMCs, and the RNeasy kit for mouse skin. TCRbeta CDR3 regions were amplified by immunoSEQ multiplex PCR with 35 Vbeta forward and 13 Jbeta reverse primers.

Taken with the paper, the label for treatment or condition translates to: oral pan-JAK inhibitor, 5-10 mg twice daily. Peripheral blood and lesional scalp punch biopsies were obtained from patients with alopecia areata. PBMCs were separated by density centrifugation and stained for CD3, CD4 and CD8, after which CD4+ and CD8+ T cells were sorted on a FACSAria. Receptor libraries were prepared by the immunoSEQ multiplex PCR assay. RNA was extracted from all samples and reverse transcribed into cDNA, which served as template for TCR sequencing. First-strand cDNA was synthesized using SuperScript III with a 2:1 mix of oligo-dT and random hexamers. A synthetic immune receptor repertoire was used to measure amplification bias, and any remaining bias was corrected computationally. In the source study's methods: After raw reads were preprocessed to remove errors, the CDR3 was defined following IMGT conventions as running from the conserved cysteine to phenylalanine. Clonality was calculated as 1 minus Shannon entropy normalized by log2 of the number of productive unique TCRs. Whether each scalp clone was CD4 or CD8 was inferred by checking scalp TCRbeta sequences against the CD4 and CD8 repertoires from sorted blood. This is the immuneACCESS table as TCRdb keeps it, with only in-frame sequences that have V and J called. A part of the clones is gone; compared with another copy, unresolved V genes explain less than half, and the rest is unexplained. That table supplies the V and J calls and clone size; D and trimming were determined from the DNA. The sample table records roughly 200,000 clones; 35% to 40% of these occur just once. The ten largest clonotypes hold roughly 0.5% of the sample.

What the research found in general, with its limitations: The treated cohort was small, with a single nonresponder, so links between baseline CD8+ expansion and response need larger studies. Lesional scalp, especially in alopecia totalis/universalis, showed higher clonality and more expanded CD8+ clones than normal scalp, suggesting antigenic drive. TCR sequences shared between patients were less clear than in mice, possibly partly because of HLA diversity in the patient population. Unlike mouse skin, which is dominated by gammadelta T cells, normal human skin has resident alphabeta T cells that are also sequenced, and this complicates analysis of the scalp TCR repertoire. During tofacitinib treatment, many expanded lesional clones stuck around in both scalp and blood, and this persistence may partly explain why relapse happens after treatment is stopped. With tofacitinib, both scalp clonality and the number of expanded CD8+ clones among the top 100 scalp clones went down significantly.

The sequence joins TRBV18 to TRBJ1-4, with 10 central nucleotides matching TRBD1. This sequence originates from a human donor with alopecia areata. The material was CD4+ T cells sorted from blood, obtained at week 34, from a patient treated with tofacitinib. CDR3 region: CASSPQGQGYVGNEKLFF. The DNA sequence follows: TGTGCCAGCTCACCACAGGGACAGGGGTACGTCGGTAATGAAAAACTGTTTTTT.